Below, one T cell receptor (beta chain) is given with its context. Authors' processing steps: Using reference gene primer amplification, nucleated cell counts were estimated. The repertoire was sequenced with immunoSEQ multiplex PCR; TCRdb's copy has only in-frame clones and lacks some. That table is the source of V, J and clone size, and D and trimming were worked out from the DNA. The table has 150,000 to 200,000 clones, more than 75% seen once. The data are from a study of blood T cell repertoires in COVID-19. J lost 3 bases, V lost 10 bases, and 13 bases had no gene match. The CDR3 loop spans 16 amino acids. CDR1 is SNHLY, CDR2 FYNNEI, per germline.

The sequenced sample consisted of peripheral blood. The chain carries TRBV2 and TRBJ2-3, with 10 bases aligning to TRBD2. The receptor was isolated from a middle-aged woman with COVID-19, enrolled during active disease. The CDR3 DNA sequence: TGTGCCACCCGGAGGACCCCTAGCGGGGGTACAGATACGCAGTATTTT. Protein: CATRRTPSGGTDTQYF.